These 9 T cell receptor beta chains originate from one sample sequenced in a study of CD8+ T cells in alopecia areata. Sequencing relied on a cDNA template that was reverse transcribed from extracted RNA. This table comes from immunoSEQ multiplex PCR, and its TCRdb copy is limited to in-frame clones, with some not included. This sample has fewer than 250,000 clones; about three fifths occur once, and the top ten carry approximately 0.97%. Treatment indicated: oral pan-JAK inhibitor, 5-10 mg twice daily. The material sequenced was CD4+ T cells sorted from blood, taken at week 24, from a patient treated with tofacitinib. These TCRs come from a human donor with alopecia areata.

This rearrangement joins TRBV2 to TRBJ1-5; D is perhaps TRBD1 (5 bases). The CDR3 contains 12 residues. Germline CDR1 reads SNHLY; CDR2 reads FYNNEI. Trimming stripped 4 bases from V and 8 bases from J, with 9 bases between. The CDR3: CASSGGVEPQHF. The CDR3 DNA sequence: TGTGCCAGCAGTGGGGGGGTCGAGCCCCAGCATTTT.

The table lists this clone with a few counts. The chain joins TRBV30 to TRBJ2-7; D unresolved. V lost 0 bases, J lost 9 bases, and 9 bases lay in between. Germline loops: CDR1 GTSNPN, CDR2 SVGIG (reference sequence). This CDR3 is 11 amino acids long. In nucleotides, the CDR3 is TGTGCCTGGAGTGTGTCTACGGGGCAGTACTTC. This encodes CAWSVSTGQYF. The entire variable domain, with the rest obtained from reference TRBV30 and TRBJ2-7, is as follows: SQTIHQWPATLVQPVGSPLSLECTVEGTSNPNLYWYRQAAGRGLQLLFYSVGIGQISSEVPQNLSASRPQDRQFILSSKKLLLSDSGFYLCAWSVSTGQYFGPGTRLTVT.

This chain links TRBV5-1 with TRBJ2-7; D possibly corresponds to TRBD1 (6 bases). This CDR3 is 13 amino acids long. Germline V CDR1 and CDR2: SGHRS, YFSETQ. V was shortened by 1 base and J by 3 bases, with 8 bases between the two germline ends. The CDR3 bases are TGCGCCAGCAGCTTGATACAGGGCTACGAGCAGTACTTC. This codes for CASSLIQGYEQYF.

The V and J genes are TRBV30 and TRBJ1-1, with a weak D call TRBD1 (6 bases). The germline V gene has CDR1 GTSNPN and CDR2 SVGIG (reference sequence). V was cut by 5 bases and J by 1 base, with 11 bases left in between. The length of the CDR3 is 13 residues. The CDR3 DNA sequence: TGTGCCTGGGGGGGGCACCAGAACACTGAAGCTTTCTTT. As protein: CAWGGHQNTEAFF.

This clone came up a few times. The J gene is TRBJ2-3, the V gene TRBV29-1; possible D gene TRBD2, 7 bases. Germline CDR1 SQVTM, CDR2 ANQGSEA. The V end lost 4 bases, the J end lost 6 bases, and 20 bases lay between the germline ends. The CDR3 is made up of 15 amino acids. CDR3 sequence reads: CSVAFGGANRDTQYF. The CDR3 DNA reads TGCAGCGTTGCGTTTGGGGGGGCGAACAGGGATACGCAGTATTTT.

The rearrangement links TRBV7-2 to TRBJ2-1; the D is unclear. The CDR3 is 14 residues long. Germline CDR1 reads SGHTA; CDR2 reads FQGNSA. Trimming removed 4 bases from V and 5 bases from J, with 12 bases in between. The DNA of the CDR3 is TGTGCCAGCAGCTCCCGCGGAGCAGACAATGAGCAGTTCTTC. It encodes CASSSRGADNEQFF.

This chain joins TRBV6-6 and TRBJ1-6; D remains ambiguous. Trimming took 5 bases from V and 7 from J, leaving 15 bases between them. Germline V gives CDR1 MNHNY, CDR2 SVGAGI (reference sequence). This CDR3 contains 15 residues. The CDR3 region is CASSARTSGNSPLHF. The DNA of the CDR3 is TGTGCCAGCAGTGCGCGGACGTCGGGGAATTCACCCCTCCACTTT.

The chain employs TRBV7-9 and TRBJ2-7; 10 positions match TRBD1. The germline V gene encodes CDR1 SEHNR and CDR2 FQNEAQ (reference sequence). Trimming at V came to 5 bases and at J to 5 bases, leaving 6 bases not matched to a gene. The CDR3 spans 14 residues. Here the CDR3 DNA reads TGTGCCAGCAGCCTCCGGGACAGGGGCCACGAGCAGTACTTC. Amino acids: CASSLRDRGHEQYF.

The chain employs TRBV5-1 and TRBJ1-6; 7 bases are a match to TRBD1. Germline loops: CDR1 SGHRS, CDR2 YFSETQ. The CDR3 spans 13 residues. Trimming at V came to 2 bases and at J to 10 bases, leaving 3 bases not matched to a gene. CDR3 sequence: CASSLTGDSPLHF. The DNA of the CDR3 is TGCGCCAGCAGCTTAACAGGGGACTCACCCCTCCACTTT.